The 6 T cell receptor beta chains in this list originate from one sample, sequenced in a study of blood T cells in healthy people across ages. Combining a sample-barcoded 5' primer with a J-beta primer mix, a second PCR ran for roughly 6 to 11 cycles. TCRdb used MiXCR to reprocess the 5' RACE reads, holding one entry per CDR3 protein. In the table there are some 800,000 distinct CDR3 sequences, around a quarter of which are singletons. This sample was shared with a second study, whose subject was T cells of mothers and their children.

The sample comprised blood. The origin of the receptors is a boy aged 5 to 17 in good health.

V gene TRBV29-1 combines with J gene TRBJ2-5; possible D gene TRBD1, 5 bases. Germline V lookup: CDR1 SQVTM, CDR2 ANQGSEA. The CDR3 loop spans 14 amino acids. V was trimmed by 3 bases and J by 2 bases, leaving 13 bases between them. Here the CDR3 reads CSVETPDTQETQYF. In nucleotides, the CDR3 is TGCAGCGTTGAGACCCCGGACACTCAAGAGACCCAGTACTTC.

The chain links TRBV5-1 to TRBJ2-1; TRBD2 matches 11 bases. V gave up 0 bases and J gave up 7 bases; unmatched junction bases: 6. Germline CDR1 reads SGHRS; CDR2 reads YFSETQ. The CDR3 consists of 16 residues. The CDR3 nucleotides read TGCGCCAGCAGCTTGGAGTTAGCGGGGGGGCTGAATGAGCAGTTCTTC. Residues: CASSLELAGGLNEQFF.

This clonotype came up a few times. The genes are TRBV29-1 and TRBJ2-3, with D perhaps matching TRBD2 (6 bases). Trimming shortened V by 3 bases and J by 2 bases, and 24 bases separated the two germline ends. The CDR3 extends over 18 amino acids. Germline CDR1 and CDR2: SQVTM and ANQGSEA. The CDR3 sequence: CSVDPGLLQEGHTDTQYF. The CDR3, as DNA: TGCAGCGTTGATCCGGGACTGCTCCAGGAGGGGCACACAGATACGCAGTATTTT.

The chain uses TRBV27 and TRBJ1-5; 9 bases match TRBD1. The J segment lost 3 bases and the V segment lost 6 bases, leaving 9 bases of the junction unmatched. This CDR3 is 16 amino acids long. CDR1 and CDR2 (germline): MNHEY, SMNVEV (reference sequence). CDR3 sequence (DNA): TGTGCCAGCAGGCGCGCCACAGGGGGCACCAATCAGCCCCAGCATTTT. It is translated as CASRRATGGTNQPQHF.

CDR3: CSEKLVNYEQYF. CDR3 DNA: TGCAGTGAGAAGCTAGTCAACTACGAGCAGTACTTC. The gene calls are TRBV20-1 and TRBJ2-7, with D unclear. The V gene lost 7 bases and the J gene lost 3 bases, with 13 bases spanning the gap. There are 12 residues in the CDR3. Germline V gives CDR1 DFQATT, CDR2 SNEGSKA (reference sequence).

The chain uses TRBV18 and TRBJ2-3, with D perhaps TRBD1 (5 bases). The CDR3 contains 15 residues. Germline loops: CDR1 KGHSH, CDR2 LQKENI. The germline V and J ends were trimmed by 4 bases and 3 bases, with 14 bases remaining between them. The chain's CDR3 is CASSHQYPGTDTQYF. In DNA form, the CDR3 reads TGTGCCAGCTCACACCAGTACCCAGGGACAGATACGCAGTATTTT.